This entry lists 27 T cell receptor beta chains sequenced from one sample in a study of T-cell memory formation after mild COVID-19 (dated by TCRdb to about 2021). Receptor libraries were prepared by 5' RACE. Sequencing was carried out with an Illumina NovaSeq 6000. The public reads were run again by TCRdb, first through fastp at Q25 and then through MiXCR, and only productive beta chains were kept. When rows share a CDR3 protein, they turn into one entry using the most common DNA and genes. The sample records a few hundred thousand distinct CDR3 sequences, around 25% of which are singletons. The ten largest clones add up to roughly an eighth of the sample. Sequences were obtained from PBMCs or a T cell subset sorted from them (not recorded which). Every receptor here comes from an adult woman who had mild COVID-19 (a few samples of this study predate the infection). The sample titles of this study are shuffled in the database, so cell type and time point are left out; the donor was told from shared clones.

This sequence joins TRBV12-3 or TRBV12-4 and TRBJ1-1; D uncertain. Trimming cost V 4 bases and J 4 bases, with 19 bases left between them. The CDR3 runs to 16 residues. CDR3 protein: CASSSPRIGVGTEAFF. In DNA, the CDR3 is TGTGCCAGCAGTTCCCCTCGAATCGGGGTCGGCACTGAAGCTTTCTTT.

The rearrangement uses TRBV12-3 or TRBV12-4 and TRBJ2-7; no reliable D call. Trimming shortened V by 0 bases and J by 4 bases, and 10 bases separated the two germline ends. The CDR3 loop spans 14 amino acids. The chain's CDR3 is CASSLAAGTYEQYF. The CDR3 coding sequence is TGTGCCAGCAGTTTAGCGGCAGGAACGTACGAGCAGTACTTC.

The chain employs TRBV20-1 and TRBJ2-2; D perhaps matches TRBD2 (5 bases). Germline V lookup: CDR1 DFQATT, CDR2 SNEGSKA (reference sequence). V was clipped by 0 bases and J by 9 bases, with 14 bases between them. The CDR3 covers 14 residues. This chain's CDR3 is CSARDPGMDRELFF. CDR3 bases: TGCAGTGCTAGAGACCCGGGAATGGACCGGGAGCTGTTTTTT.

The chain joins TRBV15 to TRBJ2-1, with D maybe TRBD2 (6 bases). The CDR3 covers 19 residues. Trimming left V 1 base short and J 8 bases short, with 27 bases between. Germline V lookup: CDR1 LNHNV, CDR2 YYDKDF (reference sequence). CDR3 sequence reads: CATSRAATRPRVPMDEQFF. The DNA of the CDR3 is TGTGCCACCAGCAGAGCCGCGACTAGACCCCGGGTACCGATGGATGAGCAGTTCTTC.

The chain links TRBV6-6 to TRBJ2-7; 7 bases are a match to TRBD2. Germline V gene sequence: CDR1 MNHNY, CDR2 SVGAGI (reference sequence). There are 16 residues in the CDR3. With 7 bases clipped from V and 9 bases from J, the junction kept 21 bases outside the gene matches. CDR3 nucleotide sequence: TGTGCCAGCACCTCCCATCCCGTGGCGGGAGTGTTTGGGCAGTACTTC. It codes for CASTSHPVAGVFGQYF.

This clonotype was picked up many times. A read error may account for a junction end that differs from germline. This chain links TRBV7-2 with TRBJ2-5; D call uncertain. The CDR3 sequence is 14 residues long. CDR1 is SGHTA, CDR2 FQGNSA, per germline. This chain's CDR3 is CASSLAGRQETQYF. DNA for the CDR3: TGTGCCAGCAGTTTAGCAGGCAGGCAAGAGACCCAGTACTTC.

This clonotype was found a few times. This chain links TRBV20-1 with TRBJ2-2; 7 nucleotides line up with TRBD1. The germline V gene has CDR1 DFQATT and CDR2 SNEGSKA (reference sequence). V lost 4 bases, J lost 4 bases, and 9 bases stayed unmatched. The CDR3 has 15 residues. CDR3 DNA: TGCAGTGCTAAAAGACCGACAGGGACCACCGGGGAGCTGTTTTTT. It specifies CSAKRPTGTTGELFF.

This clonotype was observed a few times. The gene calls are TRBV6-6 and TRBJ2-7; 8 positions match TRBD2. The CDR3 contains 16 residues. From germline, CDR1 is MNHNY and CDR2 SVGAGI (reference sequence). The CDR3 DNA reads TGTGCTTCCCTGGGGACTAGTCCTATTTTTACCTACGAGCAGTACTTC. It encodes CASLGTSPIFTYEQYF.

In this sample, this clonotype turned up a few times. The chain uses TRBV30 and TRBJ2-7; the D is unclear. Per the germline V gene, CDR1 is GTSNPN and CDR2 is SVGIG (reference sequence). CDR3 length: 12 amino acids. V lost 0 bases and J 3 bases, leaving 6 bases between the germline ends. The DNA of the CDR3 is TGTGCCTGGAGTGTACGTGTCTACGAGCAGTACTTC. This encodes CAWSVRVYEQYF.

The sample holds a few counts of this clonotype. The chain is built from TRBV5-5 and TRBJ1-2; D not certain. CDR1 is SGHKS and CDR2 is YYEKEE in the germline V gene (reference sequence). Trimming removed 0 bases at V and 4 bases at J, with 7 bases between. The CDR3 extends over 13 amino acids. In DNA, the CDR3 is TGTGCCAGCAGCTTGGAGAGCTTCTATGGCTACACCTTC. Translation: CASSLESFYGYTF.

This chain links TRBV5-1 with TRBJ1-1; possibly TRBD1 for D (6 bases). The germline V gene has CDR1 SGHRS and CDR2 YFSETQ. The CDR3 covers 15 residues. Trimming pared 6 bases from V and 0 bases from J, leaving 15 bases between. The CDR3 protein is CASTQGGTLNTEAFF. CDR3 sequence (DNA): TGCGCCAGCACCCAGGGAGGGACACTGAACACTGAAGCTTTCTTT.

This clonotype was counted between two and nine times. The chain uses TRBV20-1 and TRBJ2-7, with 10 positions matching TRBD2. CDR1 and CDR2 (germline): DFQATT, SNEGSKA (reference sequence). The CDR3 is made up of 14 amino acids. V lost 5 bases, J lost 4 bases, and 8 bases stayed unmatched. CDR3 residues: CSASDLAGGYEQYF. CDR3 sequence (DNA): TGCAGTGCTTCAGACTTAGCGGGAGGTTACGAGCAGTACTTC.

The V and J genes are TRBV6-5 and TRBJ2-7; possible D gene TRBD2, 6 bases. The length of the CDR3 is 12 residues. CDR1 MNHEY and CDR2 SVGAGI come from the germline V gene. V lost 5 bases to trimming and J lost 7 bases, with 12 bases between them. The CDR3 nucleotides are TGTGCCAGCAGTCGCCTGGCGGGAGAGCAGTACTTC. Amino acids: CASSRLAGEQYF.

A few counts support this clonotype. The chain is built from TRBV6-6 and TRBJ2-1; no firm D call. Trimming pared 7 bases from V and 5 bases from J, leaving 12 bases between. This CDR3 contains 13 residues. From germline, CDR1 is MNHNY and CDR2 SVGAGI (reference sequence). CDR3: CASTRLANNEQFF. The CDR3 DNA reads as TGTGCCAGCACCAGGTTGGCTAACAATGAGCAGTTCTTC.

The chain links TRBV14 to TRBJ2-5; D call uncertain. The CDR3 is 12 residues long. The germline CDR1 and CDR2 sequences are SGHDN and FVKESK. With 4 bases removed from V and 5 bases from J, the gap between germline ends came to 8 bases. The CDR3 sequence: CASSRAMETQYF. CDR3 DNA: TGTGCCAGCAGCCGGGCTATGGAGACCCAGTACTTC.

This clonotype was counted between two and nine times. CDR3 sequence reads: CASTQQVLSGYTF. CDR3 sequence (DNA): TGTGCCAGCACACAACAGGTTCTGTCCGGCTACACCTTC. The gene calls are TRBV12-3 or TRBV12-4 and TRBJ1-2; a weak D match, TRBD1 (5 bases). With 7 bases removed from V and 8 bases from J, the gap between germline ends came to 17 bases. The CDR3 is made up of 13 amino acids.

This clonotype was seen only a few times. This sequence joins TRBV7-2 and TRBJ2-3; 9 bases agree with TRBD2. Germline V gene data show CDR1 as SGHTA and CDR2 as FQGNSA. The CDR3 spans 16 residues. Unmatched junction bases numbered 10, after V lost 5 bases and J lost 4 bases. The CDR3 region has the DNA TGTGCCAGCAGCACCACCCGAGCGGGAGGCCCAGATACGCAGTATTTT. The encoded protein is CASSTTRAGGPDTQYF.

J is TRBJ1-1 and V is TRBV4-1; TRBD1 agrees at 8 bases. Germline trimming cut 4 bases from V and 5 bases from J; bases unmatched to any gene: 6. This CDR3 has 14 amino acids. Germline assignment: CDR1 MGHRA and CDR2 YSYEKL. CDR3 region: CASSPPDRATEAFF. CDR3 sequence (DNA): TGCGCCAGCAGCCCTCCGGACAGGGCGACTGAAGCTTTCTTT.

This clonotype occurred many times. The chain uses TRBV6-1 and TRBJ2-5; 8 bases are shared with TRBD2. V was pared by 3 bases and J by 3 bases, with 0 bases of the junction left unmatched. CDR1 is MNHNS, CDR2 SASEGT, per germline. This CDR3 spans 13 amino acids. The CDR3 region is CASSEREEETQYF. The CDR3 nucleotides read TGTGCCAGCAGTGAGCGGGAGGAAGAGACCCAGTACTTC.

This sequence joins TRBV10-3 and TRBJ2-7; TRBD2 is a possible D gene (5 bases). CDR1 ENHRY and CDR2 SYGVKD come from the germline V gene. The CDR3 has 16 residues. V shed 0 bases and J shed 0 bases, with 12 bases lying between them. The CDR3 loop is CAISESTTKLSYEQYF. CDR3 in DNA: TGTGCCATCAGTGAGTCGACGACTAAGCTCTCCTACGAGCAGTACTTC.

There are a few counts of this clonotype. CDR3 sequence (DNA): TGCAGCGTTGAAGGACTAGAGGGCTACACCTTC. Translated, it gives CSVEGLEGYTF. V and J are TRBV29-1 and TRBJ1-2; D gene unclear. The CDR3 runs 11 residues. Between the trimmed V and J ends, which lost 1 base and 8 bases, there was a span of 8 bases. Germline assignment: CDR1 SQVTM and CDR2 ANQGSEA.

J is TRBJ2-3 and V is TRBV29-1; D is perhaps TRBD1 or TRBD2 (5 bases each). Per germline, CDR1 SQVTM and CDR2 ANQGSEA. The CDR3 extends over 13 amino acids. Trimming removed 3 bases from V and 5 bases from J, with 12 bases in between. The CDR3 sequence is CSVDKRGEDTQYF. CDR3 nucleotide sequence: TGCAGCGTTGATAAACGAGGGGAAGATACGCAGTATTTT.

This rearrangement joins TRBV7-2 to TRBJ2-5; 8 positions agree with TRBD2. The V gene end was trimmed by 0 bases and the J gene end by 7 bases; junction bases not matched to a gene: 4. This CDR3 spans 14 amino acids. Germline V gene sequence: CDR1 SGHTA, CDR2 FQGNSA. The CDR3 DNA is TGTGCCAGCAGCTTAGCGTTACGGGGGGGGACCCAGTACTTC. Translated, it gives CASSLALRGGTQYF.

This clonotype was recorded a few times. CDR3 residues: CASSLMGIREFWLETQYF. The CDR3 nucleotides read TGTGCCAGCAGCTTGATGGGTATAAGAGAGTTCTGGCTGGAGACCCAGTACTTC. The gene calls are TRBV5-6 and TRBJ2-5; D is ambiguous. CDR3 size: 18 residues. The germline V gene encodes CDR1 SGHDT and CDR2 YYEEEE. V was shortened by 1 base and J by 5 bases, with 24 bases between the two germline ends.

The chain links TRBV30 to TRBJ2-3; no clear D. This CDR3 contains 12 residues. Trimming shortened V by 2 bases and J by 5 bases, and 8 bases separated the two germline ends. Germline lookup yields CDR1 GTSNPN and CDR2 SVGIG (reference sequence). CDR3 in DNA: TGTGCCTGGAGTAGGTGGAGAGATACGCAGTATTTT. Its protein product is CAWSRWRDTQYF.

CDR3 loop: CATSDLASGGTANVLTF. The DNA for the CDR3 is TGTGCCACCAGTGATTTAGCCTCCGGGGGGACGGCCAACGTCCTGACTTTC. The gene calls are TRBV24-1 and TRBJ2-6; 7 bases are a match to TRBD2. In germline, CDR1 is KGHDR, CDR2 SFDVKD. The V gene end was trimmed by 1 base and the J gene end by 6 bases; junction bases not matched to a gene: 8. CDR3 length equals 17 residues.

The V call is TRBV12-3 or TRBV12-4, the J call TRBJ1-2; TRBD1 is a possible D gene (5 bases). This CDR3 comprises 14 residues. The ends were cut back, 3 bases at V and 5 bases at J, with 13 bases in the middle. The CDR3 DNA reads as TGTGCCAGCAGTTTGGGGGGAGCGCCATATGGCTACACCTTC. Translation gives CASSLGGAPYGYTF.